This TCR beta chain originates from a study of T cell repertoires in cytomegalovirus infection. About the study: Well-studied HLA-B-restricted epitopes and recently identified HLA-C-restricted epitopes of CMV were both used in the study. Indicated by public TCR beta signatures were CMV infection and matching HLA type.

This CDR3 region has 15 residues. CDR1 and CDR2 (germline): SGHTA, FQGTGA. With V trimmed by 3 bases and J by 8 bases, 8 bases remained unmatched. Comments on this clonotype: What it binds is not known.

TCRdb ran MiXCR on the reads and lists one entry per CDR3 protein. The repertoire holds hundreds of thousands of distinct CDR3 sequences, with approximately 32% as singletons. The study, taken as a whole, reports: Identification of carriers of CMV plus the relevant HLA was achieved through cumulative public TCR beta family frequency. CMV-specific TCR beta clonotypes restricted by HLA-C dominated the ex vivo response.

V gene TRBV7-3 combines with J gene TRBJ2-1, with 9 positions matching TRBD1. This sample comprised cultured PBMCs, obtained from culture after CMV antigen stimulation. This clonotype was sampled from a human donor in good health (CMV status not recorded). Some clones in this sample may be carry-over from other donors' samples. CDR3 DNA sequence: TGTGCCAGCAGCTTCGGACAGGGGAGGTTCGATGAGCAGTTCTTC. As protein: CASSFGQGRFDEQFF. Supplemented by reference TRBV7-3 and TRBJ2-1, the full variable domain reads GAGVSQTPSNKVTEKGKYVELRCDPISGHTALYWYRQSLGQGPEFLIYFQGTGAADDSGLPNDRFFAVRPEGSVSTLKIQRTERGDSAVYLCASSFGQGRFDEQFFGPGTRLTVL.